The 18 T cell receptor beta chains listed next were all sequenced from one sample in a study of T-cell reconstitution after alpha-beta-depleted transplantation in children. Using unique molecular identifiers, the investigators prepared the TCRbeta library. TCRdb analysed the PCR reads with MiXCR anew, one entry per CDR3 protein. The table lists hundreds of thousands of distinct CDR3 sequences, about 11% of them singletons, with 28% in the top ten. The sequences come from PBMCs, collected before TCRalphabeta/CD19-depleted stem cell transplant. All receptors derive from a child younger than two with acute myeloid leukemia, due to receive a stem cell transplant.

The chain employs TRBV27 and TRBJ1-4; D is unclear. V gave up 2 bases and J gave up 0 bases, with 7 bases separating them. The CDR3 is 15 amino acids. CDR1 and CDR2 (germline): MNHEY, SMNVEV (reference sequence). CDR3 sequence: CASSLMVATNEKLFF. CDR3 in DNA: TGTGCCAGCAGTTTAATGGTTGCAACTAATGAAAAACTGTTTTTT.

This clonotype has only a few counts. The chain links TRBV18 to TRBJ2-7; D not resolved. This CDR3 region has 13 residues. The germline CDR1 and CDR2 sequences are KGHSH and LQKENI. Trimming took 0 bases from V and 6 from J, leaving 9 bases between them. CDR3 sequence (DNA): TGTGCCAGCTCACCACCGGCAGCGCTCGAGCAGTACTTC. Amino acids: CASSPPAALEQYF.

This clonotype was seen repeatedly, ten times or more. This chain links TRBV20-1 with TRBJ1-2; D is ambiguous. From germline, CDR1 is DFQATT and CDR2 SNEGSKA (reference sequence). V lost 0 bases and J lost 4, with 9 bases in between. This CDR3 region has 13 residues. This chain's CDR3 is CSARDRDLYGYTF. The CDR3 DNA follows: TGCAGTGCTAGAGATCGTGACCTCTATGGCTACACCTTC.

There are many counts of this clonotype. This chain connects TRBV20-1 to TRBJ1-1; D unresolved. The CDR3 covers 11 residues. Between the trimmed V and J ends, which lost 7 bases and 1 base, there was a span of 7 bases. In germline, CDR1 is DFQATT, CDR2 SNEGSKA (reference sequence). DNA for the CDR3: TGCAGTGTATCAGGGAACACTGAAGCTTTCTTT. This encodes CSVSGNTEAFF.

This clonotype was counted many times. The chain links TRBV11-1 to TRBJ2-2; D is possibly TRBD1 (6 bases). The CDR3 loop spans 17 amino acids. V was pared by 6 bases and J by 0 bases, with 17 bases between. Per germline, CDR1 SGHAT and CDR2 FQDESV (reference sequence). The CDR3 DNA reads TGTGCCAGCAGACGAGAACCGGGACACGCGAACACCGGGGAGCTGTTTTTT. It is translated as CASRREPGHANTGELFF. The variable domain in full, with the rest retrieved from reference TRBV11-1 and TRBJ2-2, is EAEVAQSPRYKITEKSQAVAFWCDPISGHATLYWYRQILGQGPELLVQFQDESVVDDSQLPKDRFSAERLKGVDSTLKIQPAELGDSAMYLCASRREPGHANTGELFFGEGSRLTVL.

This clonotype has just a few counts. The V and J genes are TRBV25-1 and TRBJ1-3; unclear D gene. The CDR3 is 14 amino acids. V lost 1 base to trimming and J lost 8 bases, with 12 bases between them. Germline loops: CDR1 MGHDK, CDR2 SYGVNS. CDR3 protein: CASSELGRPDTIYF. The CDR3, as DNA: TGTGCCAGCAGTGAATTAGGTCGTCCGGACACCATATATTTT.

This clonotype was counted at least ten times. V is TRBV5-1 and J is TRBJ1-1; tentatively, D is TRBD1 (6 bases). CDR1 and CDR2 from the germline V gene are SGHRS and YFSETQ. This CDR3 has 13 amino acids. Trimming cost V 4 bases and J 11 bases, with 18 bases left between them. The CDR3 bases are TGCGCCAGCAGCCCTTACCAACAGGGTGAGGCTTTCTTT. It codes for CASSPYQQGEAFF.

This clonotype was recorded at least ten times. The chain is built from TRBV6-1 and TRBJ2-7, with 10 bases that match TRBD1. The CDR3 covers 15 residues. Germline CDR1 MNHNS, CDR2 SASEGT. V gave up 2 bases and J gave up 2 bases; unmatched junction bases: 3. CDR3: CASSEQDRGPYEQYF. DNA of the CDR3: TGTGCCAGCAGTGAACAAGACAGGGGGCCCTACGAGCAGTACTTC.

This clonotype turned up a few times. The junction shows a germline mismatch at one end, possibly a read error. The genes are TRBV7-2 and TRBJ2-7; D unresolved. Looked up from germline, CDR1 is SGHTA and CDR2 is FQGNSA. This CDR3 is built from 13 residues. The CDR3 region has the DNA TGTGCCAGCAGCTTTTCCCGTTCCTACGAGCAGTGCTTC. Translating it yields CASSFSRSYEQCF.

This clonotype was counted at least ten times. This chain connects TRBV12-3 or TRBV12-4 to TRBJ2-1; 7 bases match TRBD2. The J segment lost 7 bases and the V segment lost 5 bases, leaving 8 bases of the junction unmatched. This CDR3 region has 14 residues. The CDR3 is CASSPAGARNEQFF. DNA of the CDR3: TGTGCCAGCAGTCCCGCGGGAGCTAGAAATGAGCAGTTCTTC.

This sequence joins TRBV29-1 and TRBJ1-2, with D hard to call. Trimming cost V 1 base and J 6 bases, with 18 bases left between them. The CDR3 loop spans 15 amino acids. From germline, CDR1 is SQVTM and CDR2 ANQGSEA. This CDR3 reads CSVEVRPTDQNGYTF. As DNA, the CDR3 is TGCAGCGTTGAAGTTAGACCCACAGACCAAAATGGCTACACCTTC.

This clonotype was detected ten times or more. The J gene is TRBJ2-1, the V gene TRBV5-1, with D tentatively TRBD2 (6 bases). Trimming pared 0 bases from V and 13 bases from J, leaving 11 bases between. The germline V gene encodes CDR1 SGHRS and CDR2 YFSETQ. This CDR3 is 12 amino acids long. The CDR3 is CASSLDAGIQFF. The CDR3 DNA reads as TGCGCCAGCAGCTTGGATGCGGGAATTCAGTTCTTC.

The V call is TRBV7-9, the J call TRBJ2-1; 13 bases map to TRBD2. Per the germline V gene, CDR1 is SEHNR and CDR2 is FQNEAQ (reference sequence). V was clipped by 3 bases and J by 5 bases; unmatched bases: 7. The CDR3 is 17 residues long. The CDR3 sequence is CASSFATSGRGNNEQFF. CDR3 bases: TGTGCCAGCAGCTTCGCTACTAGCGGGAGGGGGAACAATGAGCAGTTCTTC.

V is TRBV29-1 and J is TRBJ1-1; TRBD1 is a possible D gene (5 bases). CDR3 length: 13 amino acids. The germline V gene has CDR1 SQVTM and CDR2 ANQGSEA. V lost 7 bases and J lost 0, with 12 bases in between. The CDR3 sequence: CSASGRVNTEAFF. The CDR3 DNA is TGCAGCGCTTCGGGACGGGTGAACACTGAAGCTTTCTTT.

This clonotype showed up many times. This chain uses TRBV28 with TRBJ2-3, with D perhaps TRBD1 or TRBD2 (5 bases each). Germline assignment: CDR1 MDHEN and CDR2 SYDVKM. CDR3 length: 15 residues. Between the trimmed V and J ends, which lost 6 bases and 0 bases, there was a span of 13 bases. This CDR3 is CASRSVWGSTDTQYF. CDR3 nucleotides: TGTGCCAGCAGGAGTGTGTGGGGGAGCACAGATACGCAGTATTTT.

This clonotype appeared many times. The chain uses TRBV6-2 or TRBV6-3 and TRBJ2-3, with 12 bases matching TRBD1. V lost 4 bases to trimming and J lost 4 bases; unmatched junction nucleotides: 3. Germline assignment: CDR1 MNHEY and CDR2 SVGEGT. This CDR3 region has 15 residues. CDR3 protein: CASSSGTGGSDTQYF. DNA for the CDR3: TGTGCCAGCAGTTCCGGGACAGGGGGCTCAGATACGCAGTATTTT.

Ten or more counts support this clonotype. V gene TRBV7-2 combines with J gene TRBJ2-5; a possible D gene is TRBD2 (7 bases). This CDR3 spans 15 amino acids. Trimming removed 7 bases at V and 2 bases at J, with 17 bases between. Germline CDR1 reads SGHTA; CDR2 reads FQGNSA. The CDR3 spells CASTKGGARQETQYF. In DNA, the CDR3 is TGTGCCAGCACAAAGGGGGGGGCGAGGCAAGAGACCCAGTACTTC.

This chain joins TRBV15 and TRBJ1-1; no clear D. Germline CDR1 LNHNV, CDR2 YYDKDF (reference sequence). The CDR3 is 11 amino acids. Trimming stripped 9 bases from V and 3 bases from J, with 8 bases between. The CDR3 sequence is CATRVDTEAFF. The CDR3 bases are TGTGCCACAAGGGTGGACACTGAAGCTTTCTTT. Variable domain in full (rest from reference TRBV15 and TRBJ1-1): DAMVIQNPRYQVTQFGKPVTLSCSQTLNHNVMYWYQQKSSQAPKLLFHYYDKDFNNEADTPDNFQSRRPNTSFCFLDIRSPGLGDTAMYLCATRVDTEAFFGQGTRLTVV.